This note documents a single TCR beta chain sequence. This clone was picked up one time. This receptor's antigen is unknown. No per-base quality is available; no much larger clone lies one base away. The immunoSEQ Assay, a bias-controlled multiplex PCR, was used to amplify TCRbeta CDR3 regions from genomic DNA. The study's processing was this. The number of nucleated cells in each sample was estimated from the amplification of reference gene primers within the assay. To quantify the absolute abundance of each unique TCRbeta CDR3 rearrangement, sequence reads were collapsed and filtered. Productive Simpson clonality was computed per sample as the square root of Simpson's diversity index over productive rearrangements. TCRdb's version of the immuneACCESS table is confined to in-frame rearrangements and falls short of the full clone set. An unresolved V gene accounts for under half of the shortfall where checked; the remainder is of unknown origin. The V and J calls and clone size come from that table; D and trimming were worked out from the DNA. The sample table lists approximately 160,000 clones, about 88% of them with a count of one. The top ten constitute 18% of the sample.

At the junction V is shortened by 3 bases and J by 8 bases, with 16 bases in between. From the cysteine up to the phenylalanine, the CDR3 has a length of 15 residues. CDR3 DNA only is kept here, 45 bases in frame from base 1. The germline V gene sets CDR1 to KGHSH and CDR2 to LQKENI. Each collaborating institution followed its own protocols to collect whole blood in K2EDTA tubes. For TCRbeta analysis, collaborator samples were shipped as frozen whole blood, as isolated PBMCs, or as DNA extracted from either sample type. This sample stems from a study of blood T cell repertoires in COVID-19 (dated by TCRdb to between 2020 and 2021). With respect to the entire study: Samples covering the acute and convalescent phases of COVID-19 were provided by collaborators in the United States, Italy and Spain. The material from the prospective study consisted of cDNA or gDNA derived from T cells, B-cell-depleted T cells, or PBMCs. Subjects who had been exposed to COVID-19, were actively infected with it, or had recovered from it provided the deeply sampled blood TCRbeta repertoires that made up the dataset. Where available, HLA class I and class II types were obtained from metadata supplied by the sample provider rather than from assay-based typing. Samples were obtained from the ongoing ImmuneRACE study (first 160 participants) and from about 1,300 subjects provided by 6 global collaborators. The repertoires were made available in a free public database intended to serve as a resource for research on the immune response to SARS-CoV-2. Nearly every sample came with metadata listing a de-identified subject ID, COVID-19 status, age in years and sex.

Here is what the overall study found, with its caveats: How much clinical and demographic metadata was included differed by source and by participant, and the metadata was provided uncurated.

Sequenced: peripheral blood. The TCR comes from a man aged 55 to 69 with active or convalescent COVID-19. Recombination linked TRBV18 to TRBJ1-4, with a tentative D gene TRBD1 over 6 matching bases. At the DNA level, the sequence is TGTGCCAGCTCACCCTCAGGATTAGGACAGGAAAAACTGTTTTTT. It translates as CASSPSGLGQEKLFF. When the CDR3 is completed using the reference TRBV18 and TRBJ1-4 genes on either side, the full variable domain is NAGVMQNPRHLVRRRGQEARLRCSPMKGHSHVYWYRQLPEEGLKFMVYLQKENIIDESGMPKERFSAEFPKEGPSILRIQQVVRGDSAAYFCASSPSGLGQEKLFFGSGTQLSVL.